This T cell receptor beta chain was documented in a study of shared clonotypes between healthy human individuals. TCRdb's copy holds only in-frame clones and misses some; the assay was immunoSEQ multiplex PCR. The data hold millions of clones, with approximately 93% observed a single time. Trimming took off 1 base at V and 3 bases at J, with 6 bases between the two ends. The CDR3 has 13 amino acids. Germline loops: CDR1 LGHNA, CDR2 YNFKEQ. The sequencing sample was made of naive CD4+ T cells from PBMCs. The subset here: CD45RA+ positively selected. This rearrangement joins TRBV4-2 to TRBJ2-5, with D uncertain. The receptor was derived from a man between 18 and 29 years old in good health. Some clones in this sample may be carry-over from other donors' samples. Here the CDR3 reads CASSQVTEETQYF. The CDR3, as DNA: TGTGCCAGCAGCCAAGTAACAGAAGAGACCCAGTACTTC.